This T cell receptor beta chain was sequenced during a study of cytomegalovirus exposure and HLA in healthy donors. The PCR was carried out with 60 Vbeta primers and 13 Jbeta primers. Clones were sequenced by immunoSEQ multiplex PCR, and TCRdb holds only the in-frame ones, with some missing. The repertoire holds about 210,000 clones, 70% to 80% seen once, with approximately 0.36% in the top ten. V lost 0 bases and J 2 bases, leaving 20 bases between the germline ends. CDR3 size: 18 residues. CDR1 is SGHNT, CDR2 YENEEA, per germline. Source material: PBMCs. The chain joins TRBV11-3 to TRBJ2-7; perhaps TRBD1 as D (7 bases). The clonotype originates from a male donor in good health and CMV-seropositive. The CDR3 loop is CASSLDFYGGGVAYEQYF. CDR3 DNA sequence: TGTGCCAGCAGCTTAGATTTTTATGGAGGGGGCGTCGCCTACGAGCAGTACTTC.